A single sample gave rise to the 9 T cell receptor beta chains below, sequenced in a study of cytomegalovirus exposure and HLA in healthy donors. PCR used 60 Vbeta primers and 13 Jbeta primers. This table comes from immunoSEQ multiplex PCR, and its TCRdb copy is limited to in-frame clones, with some not included. This sample has under 60,000 clones, with approximately 82% found just once. The sequenced sample consisted of PBMCs. The receptors here all came from a man aged 50 to 59 in good health and CMV-seronegative.

This chain links TRBV7-8 with TRBJ2-7, with 7 bases identical to TRBD1. CDR1 and CDR2 (germline): SGHVS, FQNEAQ. The V and J ends lost 6 bases and 0 bases, in that order; junction bases with no gene match: 8. The CDR3 is made up of 15 amino acids. CDR3 sequence (DNA): TGTGCCAGCAGTTCCTACAGGGGTGCCTCCTACGAGCAGTACTTC. Amino acids: CASSSYRGASYEQYF.

The J gene is TRBJ1-1, the V gene TRBV5-6; D call uncertain. The CDR3 has 14 amino acids. The ends were cut back, 4 bases at V and 1 base at J, with 11 bases in the middle. In germline, CDR1 is SGHDT, CDR2 YYEEEE. In DNA form, the CDR3 reads TGTGCCAGCAGCGTTGGACTGACGAACACTGAAGCTTTCTTT. It codes for CASSVGLTNTEAFF.

The J gene is TRBJ2-7, the V gene TRBV5-4; no firm D call. V was shortened by 3 bases and J by 7 bases, with 20 bases between the two germline ends. The CDR3 length is 15 residues. The V gene's germline CDR1 is SGHNT and CDR2 YYREEE (reference sequence). Written as DNA, the CDR3 is TGTGCCAGCAGCTACGCCGGCAGGTCACAGAGTGAGCAGTACTTC. Translated, it gives CASSYAGRSQSEQYF.

The chain has TRBV5-5 and TRBJ2-7, with 12 bases identical to TRBD1. The CDR3 has 18 residues. Germline CDR1 SGHKS, CDR2 YYEKEE (reference sequence). The ends lost 4 bases at V and 5 bases at J; junction bases unmatched: 16. In nucleotides, the CDR3 is TGTGCCAGCAGCCTGATCGGGACAGGGGGCCTTCGGATCCACGAGCAGTACTTC. This translates into CASSLIGTGGLRIHEQYF.

This clone was recorded only once. The J gene is TRBJ1-6, the V gene TRBV4-2, with a tentative D call TRBD1 (6 bases). V dropped 0 bases and J dropped 5 bases, with 14 bases sitting between them. Germline V CDR1 and CDR2: LGHNA, YNFKEQ. The CDR3 runs 17 residues. The CDR3 region is CASSQEAGARDNSPLHF. In nucleotides, the CDR3 is TGTGCCAGCAGCCAAGAAGCGGGGGCGCGCGATAATTCACCCCTCCACTTT.

There are a few counts of this clone. The rearrangement joins TRBV5-1 to TRBJ1-1, with D uncertain. This CDR3 comprises 13 residues. V lost 4 bases, J lost 4 bases, and 11 bases lay in between. CDR1 SGHRS and CDR2 YFSETQ come from the germline V gene. CDR3 coding DNA: TGCGCCAGCAGCGCGACGGGGTTCACTGAAGCTTTCTTT. It is translated as CASSATGFTEAFF.

V usage is TRBV6-5 and J usage is TRBJ1-1; TRBD1 matches at 8 bases. This CDR3 contains 15 residues. V dropped 3 bases and J dropped 4; count of bases not matched to a gene: 7. Germline CDR1 is MNHEY and CDR2 is SVGAGI. The CDR3 loop is CASSYWGQGATEAFF. CDR3 coding DNA: TGTGCCAGCAGTTATTGGGGGCAGGGGGCCACTGAAGCTTTCTTT.

V and J are TRBV7-6 and TRBJ2-3; no reliable D call. Germline CDR1 SGHVS, CDR2 FNYEAQ. V shed 5 bases and J shed 0 bases, with 3 bases lying between them. The CDR3 is 12 residues long. CDR3 sequence reads: CASSISTDTQYF. The DNA for the CDR3 is TGTGCCAGCAGCATAAGCACAGATACGCAGTATTTT.

The rearrangement uses TRBV7-2 and TRBJ2-5; tentatively, D is TRBD2 (6 bases). This CDR3 has 16 residues. Germline-derived CDR1 and CDR2 are SGHTA and FQGNSA. V was pared by 1 base and J by 2 bases, with 14 bases between. The CDR3 loop reads CASSLGWGVNQETQYF. CDR3 in DNA: TGTGCCAGCAGCTTAGGATGGGGGGTGAATCAAGAGACCCAGTACTTC.